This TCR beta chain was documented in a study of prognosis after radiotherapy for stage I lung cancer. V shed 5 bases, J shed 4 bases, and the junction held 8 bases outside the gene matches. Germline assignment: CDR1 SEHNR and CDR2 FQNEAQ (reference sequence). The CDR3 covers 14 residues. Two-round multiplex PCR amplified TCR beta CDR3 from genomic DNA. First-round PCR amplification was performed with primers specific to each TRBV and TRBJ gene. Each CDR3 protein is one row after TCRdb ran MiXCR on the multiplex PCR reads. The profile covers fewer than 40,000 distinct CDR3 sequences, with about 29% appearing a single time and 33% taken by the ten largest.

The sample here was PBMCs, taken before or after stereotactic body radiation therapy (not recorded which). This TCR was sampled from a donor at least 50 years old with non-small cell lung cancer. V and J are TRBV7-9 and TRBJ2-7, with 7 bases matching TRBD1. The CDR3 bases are TGTGCCAGCAGCCAGATGGACAGGCCATACGAGCAGTACTTC. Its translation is CASSQMDRPYEQYF. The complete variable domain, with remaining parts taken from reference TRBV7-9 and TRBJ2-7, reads DTGVSQNPRHKITKRGQNVTFRCDPISEHNRLYWYRQTLGQGPEFLTYFQNEAQLEKSRLLSDRFSAERPKGSFSTLEIQRTEQGDSAMYLCASSQMDRPYEQYFGPGTRLTVT.